A single sample gave rise to the 26 T cell receptor beta chains below, sequenced in a study of PD-1 blockade in classical Hodgkin lymphoma. This sample's time point: cycle 4 day 1 (C4D1), after 5 to 7 weeks of nivolumab. After autologous stem cell transplantation all patients relapsed, and prior brentuximab vedotin exposure differed between cohorts. Clones were sequenced by immunoSEQ multiplex PCR, and TCRdb holds only the in-frame ones, with some missing. This repertoire shows under 50,000 clones, roughly two thirds found once; its top ten account for over 3%. Sequencing used peripheral blood mononuclear cells (PBMCs), obtained before the fourth cycle of nivolumab. Source of these receptors: a human donor with classical Hodgkin lymphoma.

The chain links TRBV21-1 to TRBJ2-1; the table's D call TRBD2 went unverified against the DNA. TRBV21-1 is given as a pseudogene. This CDR3 is 17 amino acids long. CDR3 sequence: CASRGGCGGLYYNEQFF. The CDR3 DNA reads as TGTGCCAGCCGCGGGGGATGCGGGGGCCTTTATTACAATGAGCAGTTCTTC.

V gene TRBV30 combines with J gene TRBJ2-1, with D unresolved. Germline V gene data show CDR1 as GTSNPN and CDR2 as SVGIG (reference sequence). The CDR3 has 14 residues. V gave up 0 bases and J gave up 1 base, with 7 bases separating them. This CDR3 is CAWSVVGSYNEQFF. CDR3 DNA: TGTGCCTGGAGTGTGGTGGGTTCCTACAATGAGCAGTTCTTC.

V usage is TRBV4-3 and J usage is TRBJ2-3; 12 bases map to TRBD2. Germline assignment: CDR1 LGHNA and CDR2 YSLEER. The CDR3 has 15 amino acids. The junction had 4 bases not matched to a gene; V was cut back by 4 bases and J by 5 bases. The CDR3: CASSRGGLAGDTQYF. CDR3 DNA sequence: TGCGCCAGCAGCCGGGGGGGACTAGCGGGAGATACGCAGTATTTT.

J is TRBJ1-1 and V is TRBV11-1; the match to TRBD1 covers 7 bases. Losses at the gene ends were 2 bases for V and 5 bases for J; bases not matched to a gene: 5. The CDR3 spans 14 residues. The germline gives CDR1 SGHAT, CDR2 FQDESV (reference sequence). This CDR3 reads CASSLTGAGTEAFF. In DNA form, the CDR3 reads TGTGCCAGCAGCTTAACAGGGGCGGGAACTGAAGCTTTCTTT. Full variable domain (remainder filled in from reference TRBV11-1 and TRBJ1-1): EAEVAQSPRYKITEKSQAVAFWCDPISGHATLYWYRQILGQGPELLVQFQDESVVDDSQLPKDRFSAERLKGVDSTLKIQPAELGDSAMYLCASSLTGAGTEAFFGQGTRLTVV.

The CDR3 nucleotides are TGTGCCAGCACGGGGTCCTACGAGCAGTACTTC. Translating gives CASTGSYEQYF. V gene TRBV2 combines with J gene TRBJ2-7, with D perhaps matching TRBD2 (5 bases). The CDR3 has 11 amino acids. Germline CDR1 reads SNHLY; CDR2 reads FYNNEI. Trimming took 7 bases from V and 1 from J, leaving 5 bases between them.

This clone was recorded a few times. This chain links TRBV7-2 with TRBJ1-5; D perhaps matches TRBD1 (5 bases). The germline gives CDR1 SGHTA, CDR2 FQGNSA. V dropped 1 base and J dropped 5 bases, with 12 bases sitting between them. The CDR3 has 15 residues. The chain's CDR3 is CASSLEGLSDQPQHF. CDR3 sequence (DNA): TGTGCCAGCAGCTTAGAGGGGCTAAGTGATCAGCCCCAGCATTTT.

This chain joins TRBV28 and TRBJ1-3; 7 bases match TRBD1. The CDR3 extends over 15 amino acids. The junction had 15 bases not matched to a gene; V was cut back by 7 bases and J by 9 bases. Germline-derived CDR1 and CDR2 are MDHEN and SYDVKM. The CDR3 sequence: CASKGQTILGGTIYF. In DNA, the CDR3 is TGTGCCAGCAAGGGACAGACAATTTTGGGAGGCACCATATATTTT.

As to this clone: The same CDR3 can be traced to other DNA sequences in this sample. The chain employs TRBV6-6 and TRBJ1-1; 9 positions match TRBD1. Per the germline V gene, CDR1 is MNHNY and CDR2 is SVGAGI (reference sequence). V trimming: 6 bases; J trimming: 8 bases; junction bases outside the gene matches: 1. This CDR3 is built from 11 residues. For the CDR3, the DNA is TGTGCCAGCAGAGGACAGGGGGAAGCTTTCTTT. Protein sequence: CASRGQGEAFF.

V gene TRBV14 combines with J gene TRBJ2-7; TRBD2 might be the D (6 bases). The CDR3 is made up of 14 amino acids. V lost 1 base, J lost 7 bases, and 14 bases lay in between. The germline V gene encodes CDR1 SGHDN and CDR2 FVKESK. The CDR3: CASSQGGRGGEQYF. The CDR3 DNA sequence: TGTGCCAGCAGCCAAGGTGGAAGGGGAGGTGAGCAGTACTTC.

The rearrangement uses TRBV14 and TRBJ2-2, with unresolved D. Germline CDR1 and CDR2: SGHDN and FVKESK. The CDR3 runs to 12 residues. V was clipped by 4 bases and J by 3 bases, with 3 bases between them. In DNA form, the CDR3 reads TGTGCCAGCAGCCCCTACACCGGGGAGCTGTTTTTT. Protein sequence: CASSPYTGELFF.

The chain joins TRBV20-1 to TRBJ2-1; maybe TRBD2 (5 bases). CDR1 DFQATT and CDR2 SNEGSKA come from the germline V gene (reference sequence). V was clipped by 1 base and J by 10 bases, with 8 bases between them. CDR3 length equals 11 residues. The chain's CDR3 is CSARVEREQFF. Written as DNA, the CDR3 is TGCAGTGCTAGAGTCGAGCGGGAGCAGTTCTTC.

The chain has TRBV6-6 and TRBJ2-7, with D perhaps assigned TRBD1 or TRBD2 (5 bases each). The germline CDR1 and CDR2 sequences are MNHNY and SVGAGI (reference sequence). The V gene lost 2 bases and the J gene lost 1 base, with 9 bases spanning the gap. This CDR3 comprises 14 residues. CDR3 sequence (DNA): TGTGCCAGCAGTTACGGGACCCTGTCCTACGAGCAGTACTTC. Its protein product is CASSYGTLSYEQYF.

The J gene is TRBJ2-2, the V gene TRBV11-3; no definite D call. Germline CDR1 is SGHNT and CDR2 is YENEEA. Trimming pared 8 bases from V and 1 base from J, leaving 11 bases between. The CDR3 has 14 residues. CDR3 DNA sequence: TGTGCCAGCGGCCCCGGGCGGAACACCGGGGAGCTGTTTTTT. Its protein product is CASGPGRNTGELFF. Combining the CDR3 with reference TRBV11-3 and TRBJ2-2 gives the whole variable domain EAGVVQSPRYKIIEKKQPVAFWCNPISGHNTLYWYLQNLGQGPELLIRYENEEAVDDSQLPKDRFSAERLKGVDSTLKIQPAELGDSAVYLCASGPGRNTGELFFGEGSRLTVL.

The V gene is TRBV19, the J gene TRBJ2-2; no reliable D call. The CDR3 runs to 14 residues. CDR1 and CDR2 (germline): LNHDA, SQIVND (reference sequence). Trimming took 0 bases from V and 2 from J, leaving 4 bases between them. This chain's CDR3 is CASSIEANTGELFF. CDR3 DNA sequence: TGTGCCAGTAGTATAGAAGCTAACACCGGGGAGCTGTTTTTT.

The V call is TRBV28, the J call TRBJ2-3; D not resolved. Trimming pared 9 bases from V and 8 bases from J, leaving 12 bases between. The CDR3 consists of 11 residues. CDR1 and CDR2 (germline): MDHEN, SYDVKM. DNA of the CDR3: TGTGCCAGTAAGTCTAAACTTACGCAGTATTTT. Amino acid sequence: CASKSKLTQYF. The variable domain in full, with the rest retrieved from reference TRBV28 and TRBJ2-3, is DVKVTQSSRYLVKRTGEKVFLECVQDMDHENMFWYRQDPGLGLRLIYFSYDVKMKEKGDIPEGYSVSREKKERFSLILESASTNQTSMYLCASKSKLTQYFGPGTRLTVL.

This clone has just a few counts. The chain has TRBV4-3 and TRBJ2-3; D is possibly TRBD2 (6 bases). The CDR3 is 14 amino acids. V was clipped by 0 bases and J by 6 bases, with 10 bases between them. Looked up from germline, CDR1 is LGHNA and CDR2 is YSLEER. The CDR3 spells CASSQDGGKDTQYF. Here the CDR3 DNA reads TGCGCCAGCAGCCAAGACGGCGGGAAGGATACGCAGTATTTT.

The chain couples TRBV4-2 to TRBJ1-4; 9 bases align to TRBD1. The CDR3 sequence is 14 residues long. Losses at the gene ends were 5 bases for V and 5 bases for J; bases not matched to a gene: 3. CDR1 is LGHNA and CDR2 is YNFKEQ in the germline V gene. The DNA for the CDR3 is TGTGCCAGCAGCAGTGGACAGGGGAATGAAAAACTGTTTTTT. Its translation is CASSSGQGNEKLFF.

This chain connects TRBV2 to TRBJ2-7; perhaps TRBD1 as D (6 bases). With 7 bases removed from V and 6 bases from J, the gap between germline ends came to 10 bases. This CDR3 contains 11 residues. From germline, CDR1 is SNHLY and CDR2 FYNNEI. The chain's CDR3 is CASKAGAEQYF. CDR3 bases: TGTGCCAGCAAGGCAGGGGCCGAGCAGTACTTC.

This clone was recorded a few times. This chain connects TRBV28 to TRBJ2-3, with D hard to call. CDR1 and CDR2 (germline): MDHEN, SYDVKM. Trimming cost V 6 bases and J 2 bases, with 12 bases left between them. The length of the CDR3 is 14 residues. The CDR3 is CASSPGFTTDTQYF. The CDR3 coding sequence is TGTGCCAGCAGCCCGGGCTTCACCACAGATACGCAGTATTTT.

The chain combines TRBV6-6 with TRBJ1-1, with 11 bases lining up with TRBD1. This CDR3 contains 16 residues. The germline CDR1 and CDR2 sequences are MNHNY and SVGAGI (reference sequence). Losses at the gene ends were 6 bases for V and 0 bases for J; bases not matched to a gene: 6. CDR3 nucleotide sequence: TGTGCCAGCAGCAAGGGACAGGGGGTCATGAACACTGAAGCTTTCTTT. Amino acid sequence: CASSKGQGVMNTEAFF.

The CDR3 DNA follows: TGTGCCAGTAGTTCCGGGACTAGCGGGACCACAGATACGCAGTATTTT. Its translation: CASSSGTSGTTDTQYF. The J gene is TRBJ2-3, the V gene TRBV19, with 13 bases lining up with TRBD2. CDR1 is LNHDA and CDR2 is SQIVND in the germline V gene (reference sequence). J lost 2 bases, V lost 5 bases, and 4 bases had no gene match. The CDR3 runs 16 residues. Filled out from reference TRBV19 and TRBJ2-3, the complete variable domain reads DGGITQSPKYLFRKEGQNVTLSCEQNLNHDAMYWYRQDPGQGLRLIYYSQIVNDFQKGDIAEGYSVSREKKESFPLTVTSAQKNPTAFYLCASSSGTSGTTDTQYFGPGTRLTVL.

This clone was seen more than once but under ten times. The chain carries TRBV18 and TRBJ2-7, with TRBD2 identical over 10 bases. CDR1 is KGHSH, CDR2 LQKENI, per germline. V dropped 3 bases and J dropped 0; count of bases not matched to a gene: 11. This CDR3 is built from 18 residues. The CDR3 spells CASSPSSGGKTYSYEQYF. In DNA form, the CDR3 reads TGTGCCAGCTCACCCAGTAGCGGGGGGAAGACCTACTCCTACGAGCAGTACTTC.

By share, this clone counts as medium-sized (0.01 to 0.1%). CDR3 nucleotides: TGTGCCAGCAGCCCAAAGGGGCAAGGTCCCTACGAGCAGTACTTC. This gives the protein CASSPKGQGPYEQYF. The chain couples TRBV7-2 to TRBJ2-7; D may be TRBD1 (5 bases). Trimming removed 5 bases at V and 2 bases at J, with 16 bases between. Germline V gene lookup returns CDR1 SGHTA and CDR2 FQGNSA. The CDR3 extends over 15 amino acids.

This clone is judged medium-sized. The gene calls are TRBV19 and TRBJ2-2; D uncertain. This CDR3 is 15 amino acids long. V lost 3 bases, J lost 4 bases, and 12 bases lay in between. The germline CDR1 and CDR2 sequences are LNHDA and SQIVND (reference sequence). CDR3 DNA: TGTGCCAGTAGTATGAGAGAGGTTCGCACCGGGGAGCTGTTTTTT. Amino acid sequence: CASSMREVRTGELFF.

The J gene is TRBJ2-3, the V gene TRBV6-5; TRBD1 might be the D (5 bases). The ends were cut back, 2 bases at V and 3 bases at J, with 12 bases in the middle. The CDR3 is 15 amino acids. Germline loops: CDR1 MNHEY, CDR2 SVGAGI. CDR3 DNA sequence: TGTGCCAGCAGTTACGGGGCAGGAGTAACAGATACGCAGTATTTT. Translation: CASSYGAGVTDTQYF.

CDR3 DNA sequence: TGTGCCAGCAGGGACCGGGACAGGTCCTACGAGCAGTACTTC. Amino acids: CASRDRDRSYEQYF. The chain is built from TRBV5-6 and TRBJ2-7; 8 nucleotides match TRBD1. V was pared by 5 bases and J by 1 base, with 5 bases of the junction left unmatched. CDR3 length equals 14 residues. The germline gives CDR1 SGHDT, CDR2 YYEEEE.